This T cell receptor beta chain was captured by sequencing in a study of blood T cell repertoires in COVID-19. Per the original data handling: Estimation of nucleated cell counts relied on the amplification of reference gene primers. Method: immunoSEQ multiplex PCR; TCRdb's copy keeps in-frame clones and lacks some. The V and J calls and the clone size are those of that table, but D and trimming were determined from the DNA. The sample holds about 360,000 clones; 65% to 85% are singletons and the top ten take 3%. Germline CDR1 is SGHRS and CDR2 is YFSETQ. The CDR3 has 13 amino acids. Trimming took off 3 bases at V and 3 bases at J, with 9 bases between the two ends.

The chain couples TRBV5-1 to TRBJ1-1; D gene ambiguous. The source is a man under 40 with active or convalescent COVID-19. The sequenced sample was peripheral blood. The CDR3 spells CASSSSLDTEAFF. CDR3 bases: TGCGCCAGCAGCTCGAGTCTGGACACTGAAGCTTTCTTT.